This record looks at one T cell receptor beta chain sequence and its context. In this sample, this clone turned up a few times. The antigen it binds to is not known. No base qualities exist here, and no much larger clone lies one base off it. The immunoSEQ assay used for TCR sequencing gave the T-cell fraction in both tumor and uninvolved lung tissue. Under the source paper's analysis protocol: For survival analysis, patients were divided into high (upper tertile) and low (lower two tertiles) T-cell fraction groups, which were compared by log-rank test. A signed-rank test was used to check for differences in T-cell fraction between paired tumor and uninvolved lung. Sourced from immuneACCESS, this table was stored by TCRdb with only in-frame sequences that have V and J called. A share of the clones is absent; for the studies checked, an unresolved V gene accounts for under half, and the remainder has no known explanation. V, J and clone size were drawn from that table, and D and trimming were deduced from the DNA. In this sample the table shows tens of thousands of clones, 73% of which occur a single time. Of the sample, 6% to 6.5% is held by the ten largest clones.

Enrollment in ICON was initiated in April 2016, and the last patient was enrolled in September 2018. A subcohort of approximately 76 patients provided fresh tumor and matched uninvolved tissue for in-depth immune analyses, with TCR sequencing among those analyses. DNA isolated from bulk tissue, without cell sorting, was used for TCR sequencing. This entry belongs to a study of tumor-infiltrating lymphocytes in localized non-small cell lung cancer (dated by TCRdb to about 2021). Regarding the research as a whole: Patients whose samples were collected after neoadjuvant chemotherapy, as well as both smokers and never-smokers and several histologies, were included in the cohort. Each patient contributed resected tumor tissue and uninvolved lung tissue from the same patient, described as non-adjacent to the tumor. Alongside flow cytometry, multiplex immunofluorescence, RNA-seq, exome sequencing and proteomics, TCR sequencing was applied to the same patients as one of several integrated assays. In total, the ICON cohort consisted of approximately 140 surgical patients with localized non-small cell lung cancer who had their tumors resected. A total of some 50 patients were included in the paired tumor versus uninvolved lung comparison of immunoSEQ T-cell fraction.

Study-wide findings and limitations: Consistent with immunofluorescence CD3 counts, TCRbeta sequencing supported greater T cell infiltration in tumors than in uninvolved lung tissue. Different pieces of the same tissue were used for different assays, so technical variation could not be separated from intratumor heterogeneity. Recurrence-free survival showed no association with tumor T-cell fraction from TCR sequencing (p = 0.61). TCR-derived T-cell fraction did not differ between the flow cytometry-defined immunotypes IM1 (good prognosis) and IM2 (poor prognosis). Since assay coverage differed from patient to patient depending on how much tissue was available, TCR sequencing was done for only a subset of the cohort.

The sequenced sample was lung tumor tissue. This receptor was taken from a human donor with non-small cell lung cancer.

The nucleotide sequence is given as TGTGCCAGTAGTATGTATAGGGGGCCAACTAATGAAAAACTGTTTTTT. Translated, this is CASSMYRGPTNEKLFF. Here the chain combines TRBV19 and TRBJ1-4, with 7 bases matching TRBD1. Via the germline V gene (reference sequence), CDR1 is LNHDA and CDR2 SQIVND. Ends trimmed: V by 3 bases, J by 0 bases; bases unmatched to a gene: 4. Its CDR3 holds 16 amino acids, cysteine through phenylalanine. Of all the DNA, just the CDR3 is kept, 48 bases in frame from base 1. Reference TRBV19 and TRBJ1-4 proteins supply the regions before and after the CDR3; the full variable domain is: DGGITQSPKYLFRKEGQNVTLSCEQNLNHDAMYWYRQDPGQGLRLIYYSQIVNDFQKGDIAEGYSVSREKKESFPLTVTSAQKNPTAFYLCASSMYRGPTNEKLFFGSGTQLSVL.